The entry below gives a single TCR beta chain sequence along with its context. The antigen it binds to is not known. Per-nucleotide qualities are absent, and no much larger clonotype sits a single base away. These data are taken from a study of CD8+ T cells in alopecia areata (dated by TCRdb to 2016 to 2019). Regarding the study in general: The treated patients, all with moderate-to-severe alopecia areata, were enrolled in an open-label pilot trial of oral tofacitinib given at 5 to 10 mg twice daily. Tofacitinib was given for 6 to 18 months, followed by 6 months of follow-up off drug to assess delayed response and recurrence. The SALT score, which quantifies the percentage of affected scalp surface area, was used to measure disease severity in treated patients. To study T cell clonal expansion in alopecia areata, the researchers applied high-throughput TCRbeta sequencing to both the C3H/HeJ mouse model and human patients. Human TCRbeta sequencing covered scalp tissue and sorted CD4+ and CD8+ peripheral blood T cells from patchy and totalis/universalis alopecia areata patients and healthy controls. Tofacitinib-treated patients had biopsies at baseline and at 4 and 24 weeks of treatment, with a later scalp biopsy in several patients. Scalp clonality was compared across normal scalp (n=4), patchy alopecia areata scalp (n=8), and alopecia totalis/universalis scalp (n=8). RNA was obtained with the PAXgene miRNA kit for fixed scalp, the miRNeasy kit for PBMCs, and the RNeasy kit for mouse skin. Amplification of TCRbeta CDR3 regions was done by immunoSEQ multiplex PCR using 35 Vbeta forward primers and 13 Jbeta reverse primers. The full study reports these points: With tofacitinib, both scalp clonality and the number of expanded CD8+ clones among the top 100 scalp clones went down significantly. Many expanded lesional clones were found to persist in scalp and blood during tofacitinib treatment, and relapse after treatment cessation may be partly explained by this persistence. The treated cohort was small, with a single nonresponder, so links between baseline CD8+ expansion and response need larger studies. Compared with normal scalp, lesional scalp, particularly in alopecia totalis/universalis, had higher clonality and more expanded CD8+ clones, which suggests antigenic drive. Shared TCR sequences between patients were less evident than in mice, which may be partly attributable to HLA diversity in the patient population. Unlike mouse skin, which is dominated by gammadelta T cells, normal human skin has resident alphabeta T cells that are also sequenced, and this complicates analysis of the scalp TCR repertoire.

Libraries were constructed by the immunoSEQ multiplex PCR assay. For TCR sequencing, RNA was extracted from every sample and reverse transcribed into cDNA to serve as template. First-strand cDNA was synthesized with SuperScript III using a 2:1 mix of oligo-dT and random hexamers. A synthetic immune receptor repertoire was used to measure amplification bias, and any remaining bias was corrected computationally. For the original study's pipeline: Raw reads were preprocessed for error removal, and CDR3 was defined according to IMGT conventions as running from the conserved cysteine to phenylalanine. Clonality was computed as 1 minus the Shannon entropy, with the entropy normalized by log2 of the number of productive unique TCRs. Whether each scalp clone was CD4 or CD8 was inferred by checking scalp TCRbeta sequences against the CD4 and CD8 repertoires from sorted blood. Drawn from immuneACCESS, this table holds only the in-frame rearrangements with V and J called that TCRdb kept. Clones are partly lost; checked studies trace under half to an unresolved V gene and leave the rest unexplained. The DNA was the basis for D and trimming; V, J and clone size are from that table. The sample table contains about 210,000 clones; only one count was recorded for 64% of them. The biggest ten clones account for around 3.9% of the sample.

V and J are truncated by 2 bases and 1 base respectively, leaving an intervening sequence of 6 bases. The CDR3 contains 14 residues, cysteine and phenylalanine counted. This entry keeps only the CDR3 DNA: 42 bases, framed from base 1. The germline V gene encodes CDR1 SGHTA and CDR2 FQGNSA. The time point tag for this specimen amounts to: about 4 weeks on oral tofacitinib. In light of the paper, this sample's treatment or condition label describes: oral pan-JAK inhibitor, 5-10 mg twice daily. Lesional scalp punch biopsies and peripheral blood were obtained from alopecia areata patients. PBMCs were isolated by density centrifugation and stained for CD3, CD4 and CD8, and CD4+ and CD8+ T cells were sorted on a FACSAria.

This receptor was identified in a human donor with alopecia areata. The sequencing used CD4+ T cells sorted from blood, collected at week 4, from a patient treated with tofacitinib. The sequence is built from TRBV7-2 and TRBJ1-5; no confident D gene assignment can be made. The DNA is TGTGCCAGCAGCTTATTTGCGAGCAATCAGCCCCAGCATTTT. The encoded protein is CASSLFASNQPQHF.